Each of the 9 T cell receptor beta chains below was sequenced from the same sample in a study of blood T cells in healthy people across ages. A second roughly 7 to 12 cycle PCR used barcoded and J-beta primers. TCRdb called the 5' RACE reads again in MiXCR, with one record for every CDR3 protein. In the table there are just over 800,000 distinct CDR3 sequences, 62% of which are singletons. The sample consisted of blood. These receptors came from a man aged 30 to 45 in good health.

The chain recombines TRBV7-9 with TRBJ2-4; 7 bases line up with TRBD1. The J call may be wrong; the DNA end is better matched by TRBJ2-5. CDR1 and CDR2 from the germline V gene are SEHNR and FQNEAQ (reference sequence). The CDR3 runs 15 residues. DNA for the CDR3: TGTGCCAGCAGCCTACGAGAGGGACAGCAAGAGACCCAGTACTTC. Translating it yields CASSLREGQQETQYF.

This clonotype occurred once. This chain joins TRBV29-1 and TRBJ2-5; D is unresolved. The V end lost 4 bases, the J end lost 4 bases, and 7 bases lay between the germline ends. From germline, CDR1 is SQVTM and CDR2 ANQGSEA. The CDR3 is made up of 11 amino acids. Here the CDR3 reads CSVVFLETQYF. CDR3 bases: TGCAGCGTTGTCTTCCTAGAGACCCAGTACTTC. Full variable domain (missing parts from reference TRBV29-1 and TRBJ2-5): SAVISQKPSRDICQRGTSLTIQCQVDSQVTMMFWYRQQPGQSLTLIATANQGSEATYESGFVIDKFPISRPNLTFSTLTVSNMSPEDSSIYLCSVVFLETQYFGPGTRLLVL.

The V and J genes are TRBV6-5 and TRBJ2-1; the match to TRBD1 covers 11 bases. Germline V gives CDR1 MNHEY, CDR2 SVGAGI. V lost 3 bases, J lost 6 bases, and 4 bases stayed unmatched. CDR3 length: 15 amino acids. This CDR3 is CASSYPGQGGNEQFF. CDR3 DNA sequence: TGTGCCAGCAGTTATCCGGGACAGGGGGGCAATGAGCAGTTCTTC.

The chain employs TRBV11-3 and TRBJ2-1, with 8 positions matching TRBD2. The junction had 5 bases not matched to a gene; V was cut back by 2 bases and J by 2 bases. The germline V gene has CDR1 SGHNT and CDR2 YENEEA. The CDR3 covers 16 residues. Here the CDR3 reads CASSLNGGGTYNEQFF. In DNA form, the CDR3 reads TGTGCCAGCAGCTTAAACGGGGGGGGGACCTACAATGAGCAGTTCTTC.

The DNA of the CDR3 is TGTGCCAGCAGTTACTATACTAACTATGGCTACACCTTC. It yields the protein CASSYYTNYGYTF. V usage is TRBV6-5 and J usage is TRBJ1-2; no reliable D call. Germline CDR1 and CDR2: MNHEY and SVGAGI. The V end was cut by 1 base, the J end by 0 bases, with 3 bases between. This CDR3 is built from 13 residues.

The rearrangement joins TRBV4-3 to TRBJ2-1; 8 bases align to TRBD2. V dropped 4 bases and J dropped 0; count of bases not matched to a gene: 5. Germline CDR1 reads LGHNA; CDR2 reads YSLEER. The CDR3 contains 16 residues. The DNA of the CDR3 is TGCGCCAGCAGCCTCGGACTAGCCCCCTCCTACAATGAGCAGTTCTTC. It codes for CASSLGLAPSYNEQFF.

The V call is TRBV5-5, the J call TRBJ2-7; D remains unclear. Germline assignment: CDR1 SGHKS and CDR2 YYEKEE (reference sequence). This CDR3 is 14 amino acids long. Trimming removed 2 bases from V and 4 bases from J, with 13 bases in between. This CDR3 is CASSFGQEFYEQYF. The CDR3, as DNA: TGTGCCAGCAGCTTTGGGCAGGAATTTTACGAGCAGTACTTC.

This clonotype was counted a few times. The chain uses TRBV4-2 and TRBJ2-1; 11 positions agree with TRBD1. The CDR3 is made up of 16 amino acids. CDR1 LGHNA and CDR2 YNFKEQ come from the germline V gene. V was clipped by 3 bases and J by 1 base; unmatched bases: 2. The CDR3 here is CASSQGQGGSYNEQFF. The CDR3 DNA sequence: TGTGCCAGCAGCCAGGGACAGGGGGGGTCCTACAATGAGCAGTTCTTC.

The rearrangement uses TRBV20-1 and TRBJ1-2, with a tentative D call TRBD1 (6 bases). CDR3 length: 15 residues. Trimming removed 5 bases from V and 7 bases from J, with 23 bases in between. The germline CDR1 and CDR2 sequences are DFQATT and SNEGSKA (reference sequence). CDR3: CSARSRDTFEVGYTF. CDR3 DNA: TGCAGTGCTCGGTCCCGGGACACGTTCGAAGTTGGCTACACCTTC.